The clone carrying this T cell receptor beta chain showed up just a few times. Its target is not known. Although they were nominally healthy when sampled, donors likely had unrecorded immune exposures. The sample is drawn from a study of cytomegalovirus exposure and HLA in healthy donors. General study results and limits: A previous analysis found most TCR beta V segments productive roughly 87% or roughly 30% of the time. Many donors shared some public TCRs, even though most TCR sequences were rare.

PCR primers comprised 60 Vbeta and 13 Jbeta primers. Produced via immunoSEQ multiplex PCR; TCRdb's table is partial and in-frame only. Of 85,000 to 120,000 clones detected, around 70% appear once; the ten largest clones hold approximately 0.74%. Sequenced: PBMCs. The clonotype was recovered from a boy younger than 18 in good health and CMV-seronegative.

The CDR3 sequence: CASSGEGMANQPQHF. CDR3 bases: TGTGCCAGCAGTGGGGAGGGGATGGCAAATCAGCCCCAGCATTTT. The rearrangement joins TRBV2 to TRBJ1-5, with D tentatively TRBD1 (5 bases). The CDR3 extends over 15 amino acids. Germline lookup yields CDR1 SNHLY and CDR2 FYNNEI. The V gene lost 4 bases and the J gene lost 4 bases, with 14 bases spanning the gap.